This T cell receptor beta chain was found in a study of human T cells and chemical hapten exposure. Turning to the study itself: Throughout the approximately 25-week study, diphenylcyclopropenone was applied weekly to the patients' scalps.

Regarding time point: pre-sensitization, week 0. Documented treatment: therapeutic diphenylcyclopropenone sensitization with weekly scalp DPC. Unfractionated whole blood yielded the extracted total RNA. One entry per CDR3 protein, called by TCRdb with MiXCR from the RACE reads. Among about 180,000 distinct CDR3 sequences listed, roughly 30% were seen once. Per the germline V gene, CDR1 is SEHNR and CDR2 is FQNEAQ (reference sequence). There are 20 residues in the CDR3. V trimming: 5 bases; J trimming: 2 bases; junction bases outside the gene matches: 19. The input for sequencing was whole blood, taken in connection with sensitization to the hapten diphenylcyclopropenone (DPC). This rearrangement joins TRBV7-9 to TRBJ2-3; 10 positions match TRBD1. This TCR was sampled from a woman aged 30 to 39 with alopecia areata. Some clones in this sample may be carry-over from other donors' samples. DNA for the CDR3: TGTGCCAGCAGCCTATTCCCGGACAGGGGGGTATTAGGGACCACAGATACGCAGTATTTT. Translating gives CASSLFPDRGVLGTTDTQYF. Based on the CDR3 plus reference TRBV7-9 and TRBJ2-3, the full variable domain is DTGVSQNPRHKITKRGQNVTFRCDPISEHNRLYWYRQTLGQGPEFLTYFQNEAQLEKSRLLSDRFSAERPKGSFSTLEIQRTEQGDSAMYLCASSLFPDRGVLGTTDTQYFGPGTRLTVL.